Given below is one T cell receptor beta chain in context. Each donor was a healthy Caucasian individual from Russia, aged roughly 6 to 95. Drawn from each donor were approximately 10 milliliters of peripheral blood. This sample stems from a study of blood T cells in healthy people across ages. Trimming stripped 5 bases from V and 2 bases from J, with 9 bases between. This CDR3 is built from 13 residues. A second about 7 to 11 cycle PCR used barcoded and J-beta primers. TCRdb reprocessed the 5' RACE reads with MiXCR, giving one entry per CDR3 protein. The sample records over 600,000 distinct CDR3 sequences, about 46% being singletons.

The specimen was blood. The sequence came from a man older than 75 in good health. The rearrangement uses TRBV12-3 or TRBV12-4 and TRBJ2-5; D remains unclear. CDR3 in amino acids: CASSRHEQETQYF. CDR3 DNA sequence: TGTGCCAGCAGTCGACACGAGCAAGAGACCCAGTACTTC.